This T cell receptor beta chain appears in the sequencing data of a study of vaccination and CD4 T cells after COVID-19. Study as a whole: The makeup of the convalescents was six males and four females, two of them Hispanic. Study results and limitations: Convalescent patients displayed a median about 86% of reactive clones emerging only post-vaccination.

V was clipped by 3 bases and J by 3 bases, with 1 base between them. This CDR3 region has 11 residues. Germline values: CDR1 SEHNR, CDR2 FQNEAQ (reference sequence). CD4+ T cells that had been cultured provided DNA sequenced with the Oncomine TCR Beta short-read assay. The template was genomic DNA from cultured CD4+ T cells. TCRdb reprocessed the PCR reads with MiXCR, giving one entry per CDR3 protein. Of approximately 14,000 distinct CDR3 sequences in the sample, over 30% were seen once. As for treatment: roughly ten-day PBMC culture with coronavirus spike peptide pools or control peptides (ViraFEST assay). On days 3 and 7, half the medium was swapped for fresh IL-2-containing medium. Comment on this clonotype: What it recognizes is unknown.

The source of this sequence is a human donor with COVID-19. V is TRBV7-9 and J is TRBJ2-3; D remains unclear. Source material: cultured CD4+ T cells from blood. This chain's CDR3 is CASSFTDTQYF. DNA of the CDR3: TGTGCCAGCAGCTTTACAGATACGCAGTATTTT.